Listed below are T cell receptor beta chains from one sample, sequenced in a study of beta chain features in type 1 diabetes. Measured with immunoSEQ multiplex PCR; TCRdb has only the in-frame clones, and not every one. The sample lists approximately 150,000 clones; approximately 13% were seen once. Sequencing was done on a sample of central memory CD4+ T cells from blood. These receptors all stem from a young man with type 1 diabetes. CDR3s include the opening cysteine and the closing phenylalanine or tryptophan. D genes are given only for firm matches. Not every row has a clone size; where given, it reads once, few, many or a size class.

j_call clone_size cdr3_length d_call v_call cdr3_aa cdr3_nt
TRBJ1-4 . 14 . TRBV19 CASSPLTHGEKLFF TGTGCCAGTAGTCCACTGACCCATGGAGAAAAACTGTTTTTT
TRBJ1-2 few 15 TRBD1 TRBV25-1 CASSEQGGPSYGYTF TGTGCCAGCAGTGAACAGGGGGGGCCGAGCTATGGCTACACCTTC
TRBJ2-7 . 14 . TRBV28 CASRADMSSYEQYF TGTGCCAGCAGGGCAGACATGAGCTCCTACGAGCAGTACTTC
TRBJ2-4 . 19 TRBD2 TRBV4-1 CASSQEILAGGLAKNIQYF TGCGCCAGCAGCCAAGAGATACTAGCGGGGGGGTTAGCCAAAAACATTCAGTACTTC
TRBJ2-3 few 13 . TRBV29-1 CSGGDGGTDTQYF TGCAGCGGGGGTGATGGGGGCACAGATACGCAGTATTTT
TRBJ1-2 few 15 TRBD1 TRBV29-1 CSVGGADRGHYGYTF TGCAGCGTGGGAGGAGCGGACAGGGGGCACTATGGCTACACCTTC
TRBJ2-3 few 17 TRBD2 TRBV5-1 CASSLGVASGGTDTQYF TGCGCCAGCAGCTTGGGAGTCGCTAGCGGTGGGACAGATACGCAGTATTTT
TRBJ2-7 few 15 . TRBV9 CASSFTRDGAYEQYF TGTGCCAGCAGCTTTACGCGGGACGGGGCCTACGAGCAGTACTTC
TRBJ2-2 few 14 . TRBV5-6 CASSLPADTGELFF TGTGCCAGCAGCTTGCCCGCGGACACCGGGGAGCTGTTTTTT
TRBJ2-7 . 14 . TRBV7-9 CASSSFDGPYEQYF TGTGCCAGCAGTTCCTTCGACGGCCCCTACGAGCAGTACTTC
TRBJ2-2 . 16 . TRBV1 CTSSQAAASNTGELFF TGCACCAGCAGCCAAGCGGCGGCCTCGAACACCGGGGAGCTGTTTTTT
TRBJ1-6 . 13 TRBD1 TRBV10-3 CAITGTGDSPLHF TGTGCCATCACCGGAACAGGGGACTCACCCCTCCACTTT
TRBJ2-3 . 13 . TRBV18 CASSPLQSDTQYF TGTGCCAGCTCACCACTACAGTCAGATACGCAGTATTTT
TRBJ2-4 few 16 . TRBV6-5 CASSSGTNLAKNIQYF TGTGCCAGCAGTTCAGGGACAAACCTAGCCAAAAACATTCAGTACTTC
TRBJ2-1 . 15 . TRBV7-2 CASSSQVSSYNEQFF TGTGCCAGCAGTTCACAGGTGAGCTCCTACAATGAGCAGTTCTTC
TRBJ2-3 . 13 TRBD1 TRBV5-6 CASSFDRGGTQYF TGTGCCAGCAGCTTTGACAGGGGAGGTACGCAGTATTTT
TRBJ1-1 few 11 . TRBV7-2 CASSLVLEAFF TGTGCCAGCAGCTTAGTACTAGAAGCTTTCTTT
TRBJ1-1 . 18 TRBD1 TRBV27 CASSGAPGQITLNTEAFF TGTGCCAGCAGTGGCGCCCCGGGACAGATCACTTTGAACACTGAAGCTTTCTTT
TRBJ2-5 many 14 TRBD1 TRBV23-1 CASHSDRAQETQYF TGCGCCAGCCACTCGGACAGGGCCCAAGAGACCCAGTACTTC
TRBJ1-2 . 13 TRBD1 TRBV5-4 CASSFTGVLYNTF TGTGCCAGCAGCTTCACAGGGGTCCTCTACAACACCTTC
TRBJ2-3 . 17 TRBD1 TRBV6-1 CASSEVGLRQGTDTQYF TGTGCCAGCAGTGAAGTCGGGCTGAGACAGGGTACAGATACGCAGTATTTT
TRBJ1-5 few 14 . TRBV7-2 CASSLGQTNQPQHF TGTGCCAGCAGCTTAGGGCAAACCAATCAGCCCCAGCATTTT
TRBJ2-2 . 13 . TRBV6-1 CASRRPTNRELFF TGTGCCAGCAGACGACCTACCAACCGGGAGCTGTTTTTT
TRBJ1-2 few 15 TRBD1 TRBV6-1 CASSALDRGDYGYTF TGTGCCAGCAGTGCTCTCGACAGGGGCGACTATGGCTACACCTTC
TRBJ1-6 few 15 . TRBV6-1 CASTQTGGINSPLHF TGTGCCAGCACCCAGACCGGAGGGATAAATTCACCCCTCCACTTT
TRBJ1-5 few 14 . TRBV30 CAWNVAGVVQPQHF TGTGCCTGGAACGTCGCGGGAGTGGTGCAGCCCCAGCATTTT
TRBJ1-4 . 13 . TRBV28 CASTLISGEKLFF TGTGCCAGCACCCTCATTAGTGGTGAAAAACTGTTTTTT
TRBJ1-1 . 15 TRBD1 TRBV6-5 CASSLDRSSNTEAFF TGTGCCAGCAGCTTGGACAGGTCCTCGAACACTGAAGCTTTCTTT
TRBJ2-5 . 13 TRBD1 TRBV29-1 CSINRQGGETQYF TGCAGCATAAACAGACAGGGCGGGGAGACCCAGTACTTC
TRBJ1-1 few 14 TRBD1 TRBV19 CASRRQGLNTEAFF TGTGCCAGTAGACGACAGGGTTTGAACACTGAAGCTTTCTTT
TRBJ1-5 few 15 . TRBV27 CASSLESHSNQPQHF TGTGCCAGCAGTTTAGAGTCTCATAGCAATCAGCCCCAGCATTTT
TRBJ1-2 . 13 TRBD1 TRBV9 CASRRQGDYGYTF TGTGCCAGCAGGCGACAGGGAGACTATGGCTACACCTTC
TRBJ2-1 few 15 . TRBV6-6 CASSYLGGQFNEQFF TGTGCCAGCAGTTACCTAGGCGGTCAGTTCAATGAGCAGTTCTTC
TRBJ2-3 . 12 . TRBV30 CAWSVGGDTQYF TGTGCCTGGAGTGTAGGGGGGGATACGCAGTATTTT
TRBJ2-7 . 13 . TRBV9 CASSLRRDYEQYF TGTGCCAGCAGCCTAAGGCGGGACTACGAGCAGTACTTC
TRBJ1-2 . 12 . TRBV10-2 CACQGINYGYTF TGCGCCTGCCAGGGGATTAACTATGGCTACACCTTC
TRBJ2-1 . 15 TRBD2 TRBV19 CASSTAGVSYNEQFF TGTGCCAGTAGTACCGCGGGGGTATCCTACAATGAGCAGTTCTTC
TRBJ2-1 . 14 . TRBV2 CAIRHDEGNNEQFF TGTGCCATTAGACACGACGAGGGAAACAATGAGCAGTTCTTC
TRBJ2-2 . 14 TRBD1 TRBV10-3 CAIRGTGHLGELFF TGTGCCATCAGGGGGACAGGTCACCTCGGGGAGCTGTTTTTT